The clone carrying this TCR beta chain appeared a few times. The data stem from a study of tumor and adjacent non-tumor tissue in lung cancer. The template was RNA from unsorted bulk tissue. The normal lung tissue was taken more than 3 cm from the tumor edge. The library came from three nested PCR rounds adapted from ARM-PCR protocols. One entry per CDR3 protein, called by TCRdb with MiXCR from the multiplex PCR reads. The top ten hold around two fifths of the sample, which has 70,000 to 95,000 distinct CDR3 sequences, 76% seen once. The V and J ends lost 3 bases and 9 bases respectively, with 10 bases between them. The CDR3 totals 13 residues. CDR1 and CDR2 from the germline V gene are KGHDR and SFDVKD.

The clonotype originates from a man aged 70 or older with non-small cell lung cancer. The genes are TRBV24-1 and TRBJ2-2; D remains ambiguous. Sequencing was carried out using distant non-tumor lung tissue. The CDR3 bases are TGTGCCACCAGTGATAGACCGGTCTGGGAGCTGTTTTTT. Its protein product is CATSDRPVWELFF.